This TCR beta chain was observed in a study of blood T cell repertoires in COVID-19. Study at large: T cells, B-cell-depleted T cells, or PBMCs supplied cDNA or gDNA.

In the study's own analysis: How many nucleated cells were present was estimated from reference gene primer amplification. Repertoires were generated with immunoSEQ multiplex PCR, while TCRdb's copy carries only in-frame clones and drops some. From that table come the V and J calls and clone size; the DNA was used to work out D and trimming. Of about 100,000 clones listed, 80% to 95% are singletons. The TCR originated in a middle-aged man with active COVID-19. Sequencing used peripheral blood.

In DNA, the CDR3 is TGTGCCAGCAGCTTGGGACTACCAATCAATGAGCAGTTCTTC. Protein: CASSLGLPINEQFF. The chain links TRBV11-3 to TRBJ2-1, with TRBD2 matching over 7 bases. The J segment lost 6 bases and the V segment lost 3 bases, leaving 5 bases of the junction unmatched. The CDR3 covers 14 residues. Germline lookup yields CDR1 SGHNT and CDR2 YENEEA.